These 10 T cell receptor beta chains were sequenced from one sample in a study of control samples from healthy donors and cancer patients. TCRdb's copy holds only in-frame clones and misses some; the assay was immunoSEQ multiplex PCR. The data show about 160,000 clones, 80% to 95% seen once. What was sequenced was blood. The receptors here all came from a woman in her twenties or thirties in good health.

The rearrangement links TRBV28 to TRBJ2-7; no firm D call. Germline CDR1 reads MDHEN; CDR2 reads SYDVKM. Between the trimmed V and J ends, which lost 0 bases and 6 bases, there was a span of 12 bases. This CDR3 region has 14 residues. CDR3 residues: CASSLCKSICEQYF. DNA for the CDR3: TGTGCCAGCAGTTTATGCAAGTCCATCTGCGAGCAGTACTTC.

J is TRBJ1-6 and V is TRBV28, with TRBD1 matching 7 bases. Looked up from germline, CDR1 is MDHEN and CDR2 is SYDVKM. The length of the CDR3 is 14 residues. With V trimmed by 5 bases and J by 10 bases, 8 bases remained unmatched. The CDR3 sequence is CASSLGQDSSPLHF. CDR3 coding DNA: TGTGCCAGCAGTCTTGGACAGGATTCATCACCCCTCCACTTT.

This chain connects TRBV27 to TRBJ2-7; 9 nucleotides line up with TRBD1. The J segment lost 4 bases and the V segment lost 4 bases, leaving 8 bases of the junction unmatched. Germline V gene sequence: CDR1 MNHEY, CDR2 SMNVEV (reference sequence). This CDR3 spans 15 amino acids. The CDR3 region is CASSSIYRGQYEQYF. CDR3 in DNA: TGTGCCAGCAGTTCAATATACAGGGGGCAGTACGAGCAGTACTTC.

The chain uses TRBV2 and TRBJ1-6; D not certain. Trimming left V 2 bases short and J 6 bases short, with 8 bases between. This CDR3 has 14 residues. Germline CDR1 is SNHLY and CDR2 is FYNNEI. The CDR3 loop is CASSEFGPNSPLHF. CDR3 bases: TGTGCCAGCAGTGAATTTGGTCCTAATTCACCCCTCCACTTT.

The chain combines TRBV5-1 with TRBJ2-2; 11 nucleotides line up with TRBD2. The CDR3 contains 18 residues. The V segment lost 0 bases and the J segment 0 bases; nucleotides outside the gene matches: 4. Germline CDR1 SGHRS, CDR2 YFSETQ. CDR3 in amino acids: CASSLALAGGSNTGELFF. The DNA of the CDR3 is TGCGCCAGCAGCTTGGCCCTAGCGGGAGGCTCGAACACCGGGGAGCTGTTTTTT.

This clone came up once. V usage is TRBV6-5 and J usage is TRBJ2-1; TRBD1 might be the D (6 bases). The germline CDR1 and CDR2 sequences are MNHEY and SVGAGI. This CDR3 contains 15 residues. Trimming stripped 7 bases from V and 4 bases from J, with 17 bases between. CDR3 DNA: TGTGCCAGCACCAAGAACCGGGACATATACAATGAGCAGTTCTTC. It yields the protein CASTKNRDIYNEQFF.

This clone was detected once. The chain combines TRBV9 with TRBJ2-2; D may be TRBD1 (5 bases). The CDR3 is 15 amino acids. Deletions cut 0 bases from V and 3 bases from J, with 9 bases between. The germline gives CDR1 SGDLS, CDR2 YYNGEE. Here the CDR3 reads CASSVAGRDTGELFF. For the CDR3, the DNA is TGTGCCAGCAGCGTAGCGGGCAGGGACACCGGGGAGCTGTTTTTT.

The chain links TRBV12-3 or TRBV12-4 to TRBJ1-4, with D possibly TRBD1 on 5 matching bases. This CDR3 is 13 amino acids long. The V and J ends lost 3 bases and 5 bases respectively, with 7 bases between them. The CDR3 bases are TGTGCCAGCAGTTTTGGGGGAAATGAAAAACTGTTTTTT. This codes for CASSFGGNEKLFF.

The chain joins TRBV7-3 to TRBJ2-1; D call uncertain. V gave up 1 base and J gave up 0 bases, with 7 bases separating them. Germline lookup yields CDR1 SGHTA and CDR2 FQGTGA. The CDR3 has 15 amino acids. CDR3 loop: CASSLMSGSYNEQFF. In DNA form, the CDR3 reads TGTGCCAGCAGCTTAATGTCAGGCTCCTACAATGAGCAGTTCTTC.

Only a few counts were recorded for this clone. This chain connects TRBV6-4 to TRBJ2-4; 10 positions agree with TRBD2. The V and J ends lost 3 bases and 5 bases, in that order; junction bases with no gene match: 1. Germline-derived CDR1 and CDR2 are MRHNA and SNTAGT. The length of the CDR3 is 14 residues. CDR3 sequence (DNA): TGTGCCAGCAGTGAAGCGGGAGGGCAAAACATTCAGTACTTC. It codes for CASSEAGGQNIQYF.